Listed below are T cell receptor beta chains from one sample, sequenced in a study of beta chain features in type 1 diabetes. The data were produced by immunoSEQ multiplex PCR, yet TCRdb's version contains in-frame clones alone and is incomplete. The sample holds about 410,000 clones; 14% are singletons and the top ten take approximately 0.035%. Sequencing used naive CD4+ T cells from blood. These receptors were obtained from a man aged 25-45 years in good health. Each CDR3 is given with its conserved first and last residue. D genes are given only for firm matches. Size is stated for part of the rows, as once, few or many counts, or as a class when the clone is expanded.

abundance	d_gene	v_gene	j_gene	CDR3nt	CDR3aa
.	TRBD1	TRBV4-1	TRBJ2-2	TGCGCCAGCAGCCAACCGGGACAGGGTTTCGGGGAGCTGTTTTTT	CASSQPGQGFGELFF
few	.	TRBV4-3	TRBJ2-1	TGCGCCAGCAGCCAAGATCGGATCTCCTACAATGAGCAGTTCTTC	CASSQDRISYNEQFF
few	.	TRBV2	TRBJ2-3	TGTGCCAGCAGTGTTGGACCCGTCAGTTCGCAGTATTTT	CASSVGPVSSQYF
once	TRBD2	TRBV4-1	TRBJ2-1	TGCGCCAGCAGCCAAGTCGCCGGGACTAAGGGGACTAAGGCCTACAATGAGCAGTTCTTC	CASSQVAGTKGTKAYNEQFF
.	.	TRBV18	TRBJ1-3	TGTGCCAGCTCACTCGGACCGTCTGGAAACACCATATATTTT	CASSLGPSGNTIYF
few	.	TRBV7-9	TRBJ2-5	TGTGCCAGCAGCTTAGTAACAGGACAAGAGACCCAGTACTTC	CASSLVTGQETQYF
few	TRBD2	TRBV18	TRBJ2-1	TGTGCCAGCTCACTGACGACTAGCGGGGCTTCGTTCCATGAGCAGTTCTTC	CASSLTTSGASFHEQFF
.	TRBD2	TRBV30	TRBJ2-3	TGTGCCTCCCTAAGCTTAGCGGGAGGGGGATCGGATACGCAGTATTTT	CASLSLAGGGSDTQYF
few	.	TRBV7-2	TRBJ1-3	TGTGCCAGCAGCTCAACCCGGCTCTCTGGAAACACCATATATTTT	CASSSTRLSGNTIYF
few	TRBD2	TRBV30	TRBJ2-1	TGTGCCTGGAACGGACTAGGGTCAGACAATGAGCAGTTCTTC	CAWNGLGSDNEQFF
.	.	TRBV30	TRBJ1-1	TGTGCCTGGAGAGCAGGGTTCTGGGCTGAAGCTTTCTTT	CAWRAGFWAEAFF
few	TRBD1	TRBV4-1	TRBJ1-2	TGCGCCAGCAGCCAGCCGGGACAGCAAAGAGCTAACTATGGCTACACCTTC	CASSQPGQQRANYGYTF
many	.	TRBV29-1	TRBJ2-5	TGCAGCGTTGGAGGACGACAGTCCGCTCTGGTCCAGTACTTC	CSVGGRQSALVQYF
.	.	TRBV5-1	TRBJ1-1	TGCGCCAGCAGCTGGACTACAGGGATCGCTGAAGCTTTCTTT	CASSWTTGIAEAFF
.	.	TRBV5-1	TRBJ2-5	TGCGCCAGCAGCTTGGCTGCCCGGGAGACCCAGTACTTC	CASSLAARETQYF
.	.	TRBV28	TRBJ2-1	TGTGCCAGCAGTTTAGGACTGGTACCCTCCGGGGAGCAGTTCTTC	CASSLGLVPSGEQFF
.	TRBD1	TRBV7-9	TRBJ1-1	TGTGCCAGCAGTCCACGGACAGGGAACATGAACACTGAAGCTTTCTTT	CASSPRTGNMNTEAFF
.	TRBD2	TRBV7-2	TRBJ2-1	TGTGCCAGCAGCCAAACTAGCGGCACATACAATGAGCAGTTCTTC	CASSQTSGTYNEQFF
.	.	TRBV4-2	TRBJ2-3	TGTGCCAGCAGCCAAGTTGGGACTGGTCGCACAGATACGCAGTATTTT	CASSQVGTGRTDTQYF
few	.	TRBV19	TRBJ2-5	TGTGCCAGTAGTATCCTGAGCGGAGAGACCCAGTACTTC	CASSILSGETQYF
.	.	TRBV7-2	TRBJ2-7	TGTGCCAGCATCATGTCACGGGGATCCTACGAGCAGTACTTC	CASIMSRGSYEQYF
few	TRBD1	TRBV4-3	TRBJ2-6	TGCGCCAGCAGCCAGGACAGGGGACGTCTTGCAGGGGCCAACGTCCTGACTTTC	CASSQDRGRLAGANVLTF
.	.	TRBV30	TRBJ2-3	TGTGCCTGGAGCCCCTCTGCCCGAGATACGCAGTATTTT	CAWSPSARDTQYF
few	.	TRBV29-1	TRBJ2-7	TGCAGCGTTGCCGACTACGAGCAGTACTTC	CSVADYEQYF
few	.	TRBV7-9	TRBJ1-5	TGTGCCAGCAGCTTCCCAGATCAGCCCCAGCATTTT	CASSFPDQPQHF
few	TRBD2	TRBV7-2	TRBJ2-1	TGTGCCAGCAGCTTAAGGATTAGCGGGAGTGCGAATGAGCAGTTCTTC	CASSLRISGSANEQFF
.	TRBD1	TRBV30	TRBJ1-4	TGTGCCTGGACACAAAATCCGGGACAGGGAAATGAAAAACTGTTTTTT	CAWTQNPGQGNEKLFF
many	.	TRBV30	TRBJ2-2	TGTGCCTGGAGTGTATACAGTACGATGAACACCGGGGAGCTGTTTTTT	CAWSVYSTMNTGELFF
few	.	TRBV4-1	TRBJ1-1	TGCGCCAGCAGCCAAGATGTATCCCGCCGAGCTTTCTTT	CASSQDVSRRAFF
many	.	TRBV7-9	TRBJ2-1	TGTGCCAGCATTAAAGGCTCCTACAATGAGCAGTTCTTC	CASIKGSYNEQFF
.	.	TRBV7-2	TRBJ1-5	TGTGCCAGCAGCTTTAGCACCTATAGCAATCAGCCCCAGCATTTT	CASSFSTYSNQPQHF
few	.	TRBV10-3	TRBJ2-1	TGTGCCATCAGTCCCGCGGGGGCGTGGGACAATGAGCAGTTCTTC	CAISPAGAWDNEQFF
.	.	TRBV7-6	TRBJ2-6	TGTGCCAGCAGCTTATTCACTTCTGGGGCCAACGTCCTGACTTTC	CASSLFTSGANVLTF
.	.	TRBV19	TRBJ1-2	TGTGCCAGTAGTATGGACCCGGGGGACTATGGCTACACCTTC	CASSMDPGDYGYTF
few	TRBD1	TRBV7-2	TRBJ1-2	TGTGCCAGCAGCTCGCGGACAGGTTTGGGCTACACCTTC	CASSSRTGLGYTF
few	.	TRBV9	TRBJ2-7	TGTGCCAGGACGGGATTCTACGAGCAGTACTTC	CARTGFYEQYF
few	TRBD2	TRBV10-2	TRBJ2-3	TGCGCCAGCAGGACTAGCGGGGGCCCAGATACGCAGTATTTT	CASRTSGGPDTQYF